The clone carrying this T cell receptor beta chain was observed a handful of times. Its target is unknown. One end of the junction does not line up with germline, which may come from a read error. The record originates from a study of CD8+ T cells in alopecia areata. Across the whole study: For the treated group, dosing was oral tofacitinib at 5 to 10 mg twice daily.

The CDR3 is 14 residues long. Germline values: CDR1 SGHDT, CDR2 YYEEEE. Alopecia areata patients provided lesional scalp punch biopsies and peripheral blood, both collected for the study. CD4+ and CD8+ T cells were sorted from PBMCs stained for CD3, CD4 and CD8. Findings of the study overall: Clonality exceeded that of normal scalp in lesional scalp, most notably in alopecia totalis/universalis.

Investigators isolated RNA and reverse transcribed it into cDNA to act as the sequencing template. Method: immunoSEQ multiplex PCR; TCRdb's copy keeps in-frame clones and lacks some. The sample has 100,000 to 150,000 clones, 45% to 50% seen once; the top ten hold 18%. V and J are TRBV5-6 and TRBJ2-7; TRBD2 might be the D (6 bases). The sequenced sample was CD8+ T cells sorted from blood, obtained at week 0. The sequence derives from a human donor with alopecia areata. The CDR3 sequence is CASSLGGASYEQYF. The CDR3 DNA sequence: TGTGCCAGCAGTTTGGGGGGTGCGTCCTACGAGCAGTACTTC.